This passage covers 21 T cell receptor beta chains from one sample sequenced in a study of shared clonotypes between healthy human individuals. The table came from immunoSEQ multiplex PCR; TCRdb's copy has only in-frame clones and leaves some out. The profile shows about 2.4 million clones, 85% to 95% of them singletons. The sequenced sample consisted of naive CD4+ T cells sorted from blood. Subset of the sample: CD45RA+ positively selected. The receptors were gathered from a man younger than 35 in good health.

This clone has a single count. The chain recombines TRBV30 with TRBJ2-7; D not certain. Germline CDR1 reads GTSNPN; CDR2 reads SVGIG (reference sequence). Trimming left V 0 bases short and J 4 bases short, with 13 bases between. The CDR3 spans 14 residues. The CDR3 sequence is CAWSVFASRYEQYF. CDR3 DNA sequence: TGTGCCTGGAGTGTATTCGCTAGTAGGTACGAGCAGTACTTC.

This chain connects TRBV6-6 to TRBJ2-7; 8 nucleotides match TRBD1. This CDR3 contains 11 residues. Germline V gene sequence: CDR1 MNHNY, CDR2 SVGAGI (reference sequence). The junction had 3 bases not matched to a gene; V was cut back by 5 bases and J by 9 bases. Here the CDR3 DNA reads TGTGCCAGCAGTCCCGGGACAGGGCAGTACTTC. Protein: CASSPGTGQYF.

The chain joins TRBV18 to TRBJ1-3; 11 bases map to TRBD1. The CDR3 totals 16 residues. After removal of 4 bases from V and 0 bases from J, the junction contained 2 bases not matched to a gene. Looked up from germline, CDR1 is KGHSH and CDR2 is LQKENI. The CDR3 spells CASSRDRGFSGNTIYF. The CDR3 bases are TGTGCCAGCTCACGGGACAGGGGGTTCTCTGGAAACACCATATATTTT.

The chain is built from TRBV5-1 and TRBJ2-3; 8 bases line up with TRBD1. Trimming took 3 bases from V and 5 from J; bases not matched to a gene: 11. CDR3 size: 16 residues. From germline, CDR1 is SGHRS and CDR2 YFSETQ. This chain's CDR3 is CASSSGQGRFRDTQYF. The CDR3 region has the DNA TGCGCCAGCAGCTCCGGACAGGGTCGATTCAGAGATACGCAGTATTTT.

This chain joins TRBV11-2 and TRBJ1-1, with TRBD1 matching 8 bases. The V segment lost 5 bases and the J segment 5 bases; nucleotides outside the gene matches: 13. The CDR3 covers 16 residues. The germline V gene has CDR1 SGHAT and CDR2 FQNNGV. CDR3 loop: CASSPPRTGRGTEAFF. CDR3 nucleotide sequence: TGTGCCAGCAGCCCCCCTCGGACAGGGAGAGGTACTGAAGCTTTCTTT.

This chain joins TRBV5-4 and TRBJ1-1, with 8 bases aligning to TRBD1. The CDR3 totals 16 residues. J gave up 4 bases and V 0 bases, and 8 bases lay outside the gene matches. CDR1 and CDR2 (germline): SGHNT, YYREEE (reference sequence). The CDR3 coding sequence is TGTGCCAGCAGCTTGGATGGTTGGACAGGGAGCACTGAAGCTTTCTTT. It codes for CASSLDGWTGSTEAFF.

The chain joins TRBV4-2 to TRBJ2-7; weak D call: TRBD1 (5 bases). CDR1 and CDR2 (germline): LGHNA, YNFKEQ. V gave up 0 bases and J gave up 5 bases, with 14 bases separating them. The CDR3 is made up of 15 amino acids. DNA of the CDR3: TGTGCCAGCAGCCAAGATCGACAGACCGTCCACGAGCAGTACTTC. Protein sequence: CASSQDRQTVHEQYF.

The chain links TRBV4-1 to TRBJ2-2; 8 positions match TRBD2. The J segment lost 7 bases and the V segment lost 0 bases, leaving 10 bases of the junction unmatched. The CDR3 covers 17 residues. The germline V gene has CDR1 MGHRA and CDR2 YSYEKL. Written as DNA, the CDR3 is TGCGCCAGCAGCCAAGATCTGCGGGAGGCTGGAGGCGGGGAGCTGTTTTTT. Its protein product is CASSQDLREAGGGELFF.

This chain uses TRBV7-2 with TRBJ2-1; TRBD2 matches 9 bases. With 3 bases clipped from V and 7 bases from J, the junction kept 10 bases outside the gene matches. The V gene's germline CDR1 is SGHTA and CDR2 FQGNSA. The CDR3 runs to 16 residues. The CDR3, as DNA: TGTGCCAGCAGCTTCGTTAGCGGGGGCCCTTATAATGAGCAGTTCTTC. Its translation is CASSFVSGGPYNEQFF.

The rearrangement joins TRBV10-2 to TRBJ2-1; D possibly corresponds to TRBD1 (6 bases). V was cut by 9 bases and J by 0 bases, with 12 bases left in between. Germline V gene sequence: CDR1 WSHSY, CDR2 SAAADI. This CDR3 is built from 14 residues. The CDR3 nucleotides read TGCGCCAGTCAGGGGTTGAGCTCCTACAATGAGCAGTTCTTC. It codes for CASQGLSSYNEQFF.

This clone is a singleton in its sample. The chain combines TRBV2 with TRBJ1-1; TRBD1 aligns across 8 bases. The CDR3 sequence is 14 residues long. The V segment lost 8 bases and the J segment 4 bases; nucleotides outside the gene matches: 9. Germline V gene sequence: CDR1 SNHLY, CDR2 FYNNEI. The CDR3 loop reads CASGRDRGGTEAFF. The CDR3 DNA follows: TGTGCCAGCGGGAGAGACAGGGGAGGCACTGAAGCTTTCTTT.

In regard to this clone: Other DNA sequences in the same sample also yield this CDR3. The chain couples TRBV5-1 to TRBJ1-1; D unclear. The CDR3 covers 12 residues. Trimming took off 2 bases at V and 5 bases at J, with 7 bases between the two ends. Germline CDR1 is SGHRS and CDR2 is YFSETQ. The CDR3 DNA reads TGCGCCAGCAGCTTTTCGGGTACTGAAGCTTTCTTT. It codes for CASSFSGTEAFF. The whole variable domain, filled in from reference TRBV5-1 and TRBJ1-1, reads KAGVTQTPRYLIKTRGQQVTLSCSPISGHRSVSWYQQTPGQGLQFLFEYFSETQRNKGNFPGRFSGRQFSNSRSEMNVSTLELGDSALYLCASSFSGTEAFFGQGTRLTVV.

The V and J genes are TRBV28 and TRBJ1-2; D is unclear. Germline assignment: CDR1 MDHEN and CDR2 SYDVKM. V was trimmed by 3 bases and J by 0 bases, leaving 5 bases between them. The length of the CDR3 is 13 residues. The CDR3: CASSFGANYGYTF. Here the CDR3 DNA reads TGTGCCAGCAGTTTCGGAGCTAACTATGGCTACACCTTC.

In the case of this clone: Other DNA sequences from this sample encode an identical CDR3 as well. CDR3 residues: CAWSAGLAGAGDTQYF. The CDR3 DNA follows: TGTGCCTGGAGCGCGGGACTAGCGGGAGCGGGAGATACGCAGTATTTT. The genes are TRBV30 and TRBJ2-3, with 14 nucleotides matching TRBD2. J was trimmed by 5 bases and V by 3 bases; bases with no gene match: 7. Germline values: CDR1 GTSNPN, CDR2 SVGIG (reference sequence). The CDR3 runs 16 residues. The full variable domain, in which reference TRBV30 and TRBJ2-3 provide the parts outside the CDR3, is SQTIHQWPATLVQPVGSPLSLECTVEGTSNPNLYWYRQAAGRGLQLLFYSVGIGQISSEVPQNLSASRPQDRQFILSSKKLLLSDSGFYLCAWSAGLAGAGDTQYFGPGTRLTVL.

The V gene is TRBV11-3, the J gene TRBJ2-1, with 7 bases lining up with TRBD2. The CDR3 has 15 amino acids. V lost 1 base and J lost 6; bases outside the gene matches: 6. Germline V gene sequence: CDR1 SGHNT, CDR2 YENEEA. The CDR3 DNA is TGTGCCAGCAGCTTAGTGGCGGGAGTAGGCAATGAGCAGTTCTTC. It specifies CASSLVAGVGNEQFF. The complete variable domain, with remaining parts taken from reference TRBV11-3 and TRBJ2-1, reads EAGVVQSPRYKIIEKKQPVAFWCNPISGHNTLYWYLQNLGQGPELLIRYENEEAVDDSQLPKDRFSAERLKGVDSTLKIQPAELGDSAVYLCASSLVAGVGNEQFFGPGTRLTVL.

This clone was seen just once. Other DNA sequences in the sample encode the same CDR3. The chain carries TRBV5-1 and TRBJ2-7; 9 nucleotides align to TRBD2. With V trimmed by 4 bases and J by 1 base, 6 bases remained unmatched. CDR3 length: 15 residues. Germline V gene lookup returns CDR1 SGHRS and CDR2 YFSETQ. The CDR3, as DNA: TGCGCCAGCAGCACAACTAGCGGGCCTTCCTACGAGCAGTACTTC. Protein product: CASSTTSGPSYEQYF.

This chain uses TRBV4-1 with TRBJ2-7; tentatively, D is TRBD1 (6 bases). V was clipped by 5 bases and J by 0 bases, with 17 bases between them. Per germline, CDR1 MGHRA and CDR2 YSYEKL. This CDR3 has 16 amino acids. DNA for the CDR3: TGCGCCAGCAGCTCCAGATTGACAGGAAACTCCTACGAGCAGTACTTC. This sequence encodes CASSSRLTGNSYEQYF.

V and J are TRBV5-1 and TRBJ1-4; D possibly corresponds to TRBD1 (6 bases). Germline CDR1 reads SGHRS; CDR2 reads YFSETQ. The CDR3 is 13 residues long. With 3 bases removed from V and 7 bases from J, the gap between germline ends came to 10 bases. In DNA, the CDR3 is TGCGCCAGCAGCTCTCAGGGGATTGAAAAACTGTTTTTT. Protein product: CASSSQGIEKLFF.

The V call is TRBV6-5, the J call TRBJ1-2; TRBD1 is a possible D gene (5 bases). The CDR3 runs to 12 residues. Trimming left V 6 bases short and J 4 bases short, with 9 bases between. Germline CDR1 reads MNHEY; CDR2 reads SVGAGI. CDR3 nucleotide sequence: TGTGCCAGCAGGGACACCACCTATGGCTACACCTTC. Translation: CASRDTTYGYTF.

The DNA of the CDR3 is TGTGCCAGCAGTTCCCAAGGGTTATCGAACTATGGCTACACCTTC. Its translation is CASSSQGLSNYGYTF. The genes are TRBV28 and TRBJ1-2, with no clear D. The V and J ends lost 4 bases and 2 bases respectively, with 14 bases between them. The length of the CDR3 is 15 residues. The germline CDR1 and CDR2 sequences are MDHEN and SYDVKM.

V and J are TRBV27 and TRBJ2-7, with D possibly matching TRBD2 (5 bases). The CDR3 has 13 amino acids. V was clipped by 3 bases and J by 3 bases, with 9 bases between them. Germline CDR1 MNHEY, CDR2 SMNVEV (reference sequence). The CDR3 DNA is TGTGCCAGCAGTTTCCGGAGGAACTACGAGCAGTACTTC. It encodes CASSFRRNYEQYF.